This T cell receptor (beta chain) was captured by sequencing in a study of blood T cell repertoires in COVID-19. The assay was immunoSEQ multiplex PCR, and TCRdb's table has in-frame clones only and misses some. The sample lists around 210,000 clones, around 83% occurring once. V dropped 6 bases and J dropped 9; count of bases not matched to a gene: 7. Germline CDR1 and CDR2: SNHLY and FYNNEI. The CDR3 is 15 residues long. V and J are TRBV2 and TRBJ1-6, with 11 nucleotides matching TRBD1. This receptor was identified in a human donor in a cohort sampled during active COVID-19. Sample: peripheral blood. The CDR3 protein is CASRPGQGVFSPLHF. CDR3 nucleotides: TGTGCCAGCAGACCGGGACAGGGGGTCTTTTCACCCCTCCACTTT.